Here is one T cell receptor (beta chain) with its context. If patients had autoimmune disease history or systemic immunosuppression, they were excluded. V dropped 5 bases and J dropped 4 bases, with 12 bases sitting between them. CDR1 is MDHEN, CDR2 SYDVKM, per germline. This CDR3 is built from 14 residues. This sample is part of a study of OX40 agonist ivuxolimab in advanced cancers. The repertoire was sequenced with immunoSEQ multiplex PCR; TCRdb's copy has only in-frame clones and lacks some. Of some 70,000 clones in the sample, just over 90% were seen once. This specimen consisted of CD4+ or CD8+ T cells sorted from blood, obtained in a trial of the OX40 agonist ivuxolimab. This rearrangement joins TRBV28 to TRBJ2-4; D could derive from TRBD1 or TRBD2 (6 bases each). The source of this sequence is an adult with an advanced solid tumor such as melanoma, head and neck, liver or kidney cancer. This chain's CDR3 is CASSPGGLKNIQYF. In DNA, the CDR3 is TGTGCCAGCAGTCCCGGGGGCCTGAAAAACATTCAGTACTTC. Together with reference TRBV28 and TRBJ2-4, the CDR3 gives the full variable domain: DVKVTQSSRYLVKRTGEKVFLECVQDMDHENMFWYRQDPGLGLRLIYFSYDVKMKEKGDIPEGYSVSREKKERFSLILESASTNQTSMYLCASSPGGLKNIQYFGAGTRLSVL.